This TCR beta chain stems from a study of cytomegalovirus exposure and HLA in healthy donors. A remark on this clone: No antigen is known for it.

PCR primers comprised 60 Vbeta and 13 Jbeta primers. The data were produced by immunoSEQ multiplex PCR, yet TCRdb's version contains in-frame clones alone and is incomplete. The sample shows 150,000 or so clones, approximately 80% of them seen only once. Regarding the study as a whole: The study flagged 150 to 200 TCR beta chains as cytomegalovirus-associated. It was taken for granted in presence/absence analyses that sequencing depth across donors was roughly uniform. Later work associated 16,951 TCR beta sequences with HLA alleles at 0.05 false discovery rate.

The CDR3 loop spans 14 amino acids. Germline V gene lookup returns CDR1 SGDLS and CDR2 YYNGEE. V lost 4 bases and J lost 6, with 14 bases in between. The clonotype comes from a male donor in good health and CMV-seronegative. Sequenced material: PBMCs. The V call is TRBV9, the J call TRBJ2-1, with D tentatively TRBD2 (5 bases). The CDR3 DNA follows: TGTGCCAGCAGCACCCGTACTAGATCCAATGAGCAGTTCTTC. Translating gives CASSTRTRSNEQFF.